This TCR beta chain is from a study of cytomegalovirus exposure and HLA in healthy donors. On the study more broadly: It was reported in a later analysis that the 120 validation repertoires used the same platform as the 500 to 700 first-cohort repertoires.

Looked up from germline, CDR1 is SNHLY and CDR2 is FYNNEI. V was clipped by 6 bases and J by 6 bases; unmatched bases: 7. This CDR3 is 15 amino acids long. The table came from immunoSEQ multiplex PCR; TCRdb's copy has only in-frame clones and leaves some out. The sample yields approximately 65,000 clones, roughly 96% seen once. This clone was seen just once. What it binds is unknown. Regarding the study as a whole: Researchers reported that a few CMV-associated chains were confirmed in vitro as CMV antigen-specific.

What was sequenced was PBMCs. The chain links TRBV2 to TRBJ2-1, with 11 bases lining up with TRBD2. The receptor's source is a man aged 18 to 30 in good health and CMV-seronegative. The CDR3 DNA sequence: TGTGCCAGCAGACCCACTAGCGGGAGTGGCAATGAGCAGTTCTTC. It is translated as CASRPTSGSGNEQFF.